In its sample, the clone carrying this TCR beta chain was seen a few times. The data were taken from a study of PD-1 blockade in classical Hodgkin lymphoma. Every patient relapsed after autologous stem cell transplantation, and brentuximab vedotin exposure varied. Sequencing was performed with immunoSEQ multiplex PCR; in TCRdb, only in-frame clones are kept and a portion is missing. The repertoire holds 20,000 to 30,000 clones, around 70% seen once, with over 9.5% in the top ten. The CDR3 is 15 residues long. V gave up 1 base and J gave up 7 bases; unmatched junction bases: 7. The germline CDR1 and CDR2 sequences are SEHNR and FQNEAQ (reference sequence).

V usage is TRBV7-9 and J usage is TRBJ1-1; 9 bases fit TRBD1. This specimen consisted of peripheral blood mononuclear cells (PBMCs), obtained before the second cycle of nivolumab. This receptor was obtained from a human donor with classical Hodgkin lymphoma. The CDR3 reads CASSLDTGGADEAFF. The CDR3 coding sequence is TGTGCCAGCAGCTTAGATACAGGGGGCGCCGATGAAGCTTTCTTT.